Listed below are T cell receptor beta chains from one sample, sequenced in a study of cytomegalovirus exposure and HLA in healthy donors. Only in-frame clones appear in the TCRdb table, and some are missing; sequencing was by immunoSEQ multiplex PCR. The table has approximately 140,000 clones, around 83% seen once; the top ten hold under 1.5%. Input material: PBMCs. All receptors come from a male donor in good health and CMV-seropositive. CDR3s include the opening cysteine and the closing phenylalanine or tryptophan. The D gene is left open where the match is weak. A row's size may be missing; if present it is once, few, many or a size class.

CDR3: CASSVPVGGANTDTQYF; DNA: TGTGCCAGCAGCGTACCCGTAGGGGGGGCTAACACAGATACGCAGTATTTT; length: 17; V: TRBV9; D: -; J: TRBJ2-3; size: -
CDR3: CASSMLGGGTQYF; DNA: TGTGCCAGTAGTATGCTCGGGGGAGGTACGCAGTATTTT; length: 13; V: TRBV19; D: -; J: TRBJ2-3; size: -
CDR3: CASRGQGGGYGYTF; DNA: TGTGCCAGCAGAGGACAGGGGGGGGGCTATGGCTACACCTTC; length: 14; V: TRBV28; D: TRBD1; J: TRBJ1-2; size: -
CDR3: CASSFFWGGLTDTQYF; DNA: TGTGCCAGCAGCTTTTTTTGGGGGGGGCTCACAGATACGCAGTATTTT; length: 16; V: TRBV13; D: -; J: TRBJ2-3; size: -
CDR3: CASSRTRSNEQFF; DNA: TGTGCCAGCAGCCGGACTAGATCCAATGAGCAGTTCTTC; length: 13; V: TRBV2; D: TRBD2; J: TRBJ2-1; size: -
CDR3: CASSLGIGVWTEAFF; DNA: TGTGCCAGCAGCTTAGGGATCGGGGTTTGGACTGAAGCTTTCTTT; length: 15; V: TRBV7-2; D: -; J: TRBJ1-1; size: -
CDR3: CASSSPGTGTNTIYF; DNA: TGTGCCAGCAGCTCGCCCGGGACAGGGACCAACACCATATATTTT; length: 15; V: TRBV7-3; D: TRBD1; J: TRBJ1-3; size: -
CDR3: CASSVRGNSYNEQFF; DNA: TGTGCCAGCAGCGTAAGAGGGAACTCCTACAATGAGCAGTTCTTC; length: 15; V: TRBV9; D: -; J: TRBJ2-1; size: -
CDR3: CASSPEETQYF; DNA: TGTGCCAGCTCACCAGAGGAGACCCAGTACTTC; length: 11; V: TRBV18; D: -; J: TRBJ2-5; size: few
CDR3: CASSLGANYGYTF; DNA: TGTGCCAGCAGCTTAGGAGCTAACTATGGCTACACCTTC; length: 13; V: TRBV11-2; D: -; J: TRBJ1-2; size: -
CDR3: CASSTTTDSPLHF; DNA: TGTGCCAGCAGCACGACGACTGATTCACCCCTCCACTTT; length: 13; V: TRBV6-5; D: -; J: TRBJ1-6; size: -
CDR3: CAGGVFNNEQFF; DNA: TGTGCCGGCGGGGTATTCAACAATGAGCAGTTCTTC; length: 12; V: TRBV5-5; D: -; J: TRBJ2-1; size: -
CDR3: CASSPFSGGQSDTQYF; DNA: TGCGCCAGCAGCCCCTTTAGCGGGGGGCAGTCAGATACGCAGTATTTT; length: 16; V: TRBV5-1; D: TRBD2; J: TRBJ2-3; size: -
CDR3: CASSYSQGTKNIQYF; DNA: TGTGCCAGCAGTTACTCGCAGGGGACCAAAAACATTCAGTACTTC; length: 15; V: TRBV6-5; D: -; J: TRBJ2-4; size: -
CDR3: CASSRLGGTGDSPLHF; DNA: TGCGCCAGCAGCAGACTGGGGGGGACAGGGGATTCACCCCTCCACTTT; length: 16; V: TRBV5-1; D: TRBD1; J: TRBJ1-6; size: -
CDR3: CASSLGQGGYTF; DNA: TGCGCCAGCAGCTTGGGGCAGGGTGGCTACACCTTC; length: 12; V: TRBV5-1; D: -; J: TRBJ1-2; size: few
CDR3: CASSPTVGDRPAGNTIYF; DNA: TGTGCCAGCTCACCAACGGTGGGAGACAGGCCCGCTGGAAACACCATATATTTT; length: 18; V: TRBV18; D: -; J: TRBJ1-3; size: -
CDR3: CATSRGQGNYGYTF; DNA: TGTGCCACCAGCAGGGGACAGGGGAACTATGGCTACACCTTC; length: 14; V: TRBV15; D: TRBD1; J: TRBJ1-2; size: -
CDR3: CATSGINERYGYTF; DNA: TGTGCCACCAGCGGAATAAATGAGCGGTATGGCTACACCTTC; length: 14; V: TRBV15; D: -; J: TRBJ1-2; size: -
CDR3: CASSLAPGPVPGANVLTF; DNA: TGTGCTAGCAGCTTAGCGCCGGGTCCCGTGCCTGGGGCCAACGTCCTGACTTTC; length: 18; V: TRBV7-7; D: -; J: TRBJ2-6; size: -